The clone carrying this TCR beta chain was counted many times. One entry per CDR3 protein results from TCRdb running MiXCR on the reads. The sample has more than 350,000 distinct CDR3 sequences, approximately 33% seen once; the top ten hold around 13%. The data were obtained in a study of T cell repertoires in cytomegalovirus infection. Germline CDR1 and CDR2: SGHTA and FQGNSA. There are 14 residues in the CDR3. Trimming cost V 4 bases and J 4 bases, with 13 bases left between them. The sequenced material came from PBMCs. The genes are TRBV7-2 and TRBJ1-1; D not resolved. The sequence was collected from a human donor in good health (CMV status not recorded). Some clones in this sample may be carry-over from other donors' samples. Here the CDR3 reads CASSSAAVRTEAFF. The CDR3, as DNA: TGTGCCAGCAGCTCGGCGGCCGTCCGCACTGAAGCTTTCTTT.